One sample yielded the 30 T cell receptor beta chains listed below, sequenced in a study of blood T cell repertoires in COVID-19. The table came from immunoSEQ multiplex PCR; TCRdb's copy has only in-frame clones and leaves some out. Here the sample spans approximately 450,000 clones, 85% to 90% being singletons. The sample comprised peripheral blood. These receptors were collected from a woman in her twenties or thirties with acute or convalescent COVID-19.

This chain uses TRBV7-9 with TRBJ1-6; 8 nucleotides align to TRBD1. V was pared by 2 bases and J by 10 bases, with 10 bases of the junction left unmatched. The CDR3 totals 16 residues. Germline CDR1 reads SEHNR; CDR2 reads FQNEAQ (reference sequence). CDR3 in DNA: TGTGCCAGCAGCTTACGGGCGACAGGGGCCGGGTCACCCCTCCACTTT. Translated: CASSLRATGAGSPLHF.

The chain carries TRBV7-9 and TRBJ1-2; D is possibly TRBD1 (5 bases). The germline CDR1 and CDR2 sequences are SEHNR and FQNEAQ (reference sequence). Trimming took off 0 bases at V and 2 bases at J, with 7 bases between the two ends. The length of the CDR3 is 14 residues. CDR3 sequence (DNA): TGTGCCAGCAGCTTAGCGGGGCCGAACTATGGCTACACCTTC. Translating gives CASSLAGPNYGYTF.

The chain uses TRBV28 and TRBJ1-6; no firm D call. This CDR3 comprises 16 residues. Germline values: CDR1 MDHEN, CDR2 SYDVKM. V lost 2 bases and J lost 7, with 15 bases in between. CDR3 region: CASSLGGTTGNSPLHF. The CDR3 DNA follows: TGTGCCAGCAGTTTAGGTGGAACTACTGGGAATTCACCCCTCCACTTT. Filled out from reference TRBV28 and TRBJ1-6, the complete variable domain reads DVKVTQSSRYLVKRTGEKVFLECVQDMDHENMFWYRQDPGLGLRLIYFSYDVKMKEKGDIPEGYSVSREKKERFSLILESASTNQTSMYLCASSLGGTTGNSPLHFGNGTRLTVT.

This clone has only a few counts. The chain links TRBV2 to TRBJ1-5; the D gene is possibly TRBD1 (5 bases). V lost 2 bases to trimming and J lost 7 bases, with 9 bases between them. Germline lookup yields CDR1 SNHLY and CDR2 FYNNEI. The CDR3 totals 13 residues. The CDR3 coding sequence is TGTGCCAGCAGTGAAAATGGGGCACAGCCCCAGCATTTT. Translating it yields CASSENGAQPQHF.

In nucleotides, the CDR3 is TGCACCAGCAGCCAAGAATTGGCTGGGGGGCAAGAGACCCAGTACTTC. This encodes CTSSQELAGGQETQYF. This rearrangement joins TRBV1 to TRBJ2-5; TRBD2, the table's D call, was not compared with the DNA. TRBV1 is an annotated pseudogene. This CDR3 has 16 residues.

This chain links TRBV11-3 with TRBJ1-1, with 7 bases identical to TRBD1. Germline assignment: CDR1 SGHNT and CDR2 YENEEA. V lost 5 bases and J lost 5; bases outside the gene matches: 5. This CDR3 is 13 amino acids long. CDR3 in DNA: TGTGCCAGCAGCCTCGGGACAGTAACTGAAGCTTTCTTT. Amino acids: CASSLGTVTEAFF.

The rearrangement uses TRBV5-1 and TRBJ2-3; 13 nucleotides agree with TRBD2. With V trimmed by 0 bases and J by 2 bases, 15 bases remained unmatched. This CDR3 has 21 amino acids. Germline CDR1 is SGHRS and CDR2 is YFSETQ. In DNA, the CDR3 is TGCGCCAGCAGCTTGGCCAAGCCAGGCACAGGGACTAGCGGGACCACAGATACGCAGTATTTT. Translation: CASSLAKPGTGTSGTTDTQYF.

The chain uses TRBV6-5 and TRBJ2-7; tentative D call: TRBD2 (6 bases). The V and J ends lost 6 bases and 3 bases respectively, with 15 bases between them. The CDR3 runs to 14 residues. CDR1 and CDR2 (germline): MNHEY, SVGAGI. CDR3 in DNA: TGTGCCAGCAGCGGTCCGGGAGCTTACTACGAGCAGTACTTC. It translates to CASSGPGAYYEQYF.

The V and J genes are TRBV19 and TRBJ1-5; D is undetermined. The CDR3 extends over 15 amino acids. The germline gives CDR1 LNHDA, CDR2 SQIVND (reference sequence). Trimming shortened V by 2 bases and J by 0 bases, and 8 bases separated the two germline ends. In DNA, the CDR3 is TGTGCCAGTAGTATATTAGTCACTAGCAATCAGCCCCAGCATTTT. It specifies CASSILVTSNQPQHF.

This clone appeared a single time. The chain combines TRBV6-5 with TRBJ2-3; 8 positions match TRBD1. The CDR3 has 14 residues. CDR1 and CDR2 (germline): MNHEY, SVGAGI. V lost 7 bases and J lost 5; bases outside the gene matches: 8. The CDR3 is CASTAQGVEDTQYF. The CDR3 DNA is TGTGCCAGCACCGCACAGGGGGTTGAAGATACGCAGTATTTT.

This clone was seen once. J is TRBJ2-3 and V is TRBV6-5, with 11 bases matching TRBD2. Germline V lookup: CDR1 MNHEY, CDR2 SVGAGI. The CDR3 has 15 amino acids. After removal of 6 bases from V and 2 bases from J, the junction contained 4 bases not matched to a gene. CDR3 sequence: CASSYSGGATDTQYF. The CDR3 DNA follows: TGTGCCAGCAGCTATAGCGGGGGGGCCACAGATACGCAGTATTTT.

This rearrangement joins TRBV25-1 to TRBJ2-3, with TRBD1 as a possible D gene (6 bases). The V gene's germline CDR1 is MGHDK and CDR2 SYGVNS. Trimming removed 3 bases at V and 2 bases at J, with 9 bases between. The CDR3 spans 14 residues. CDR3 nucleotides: TGTGCCAGCAGTGACAGGGGTACCACAGATACGCAGTATTTT. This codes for CASSDRGTTDTQYF.

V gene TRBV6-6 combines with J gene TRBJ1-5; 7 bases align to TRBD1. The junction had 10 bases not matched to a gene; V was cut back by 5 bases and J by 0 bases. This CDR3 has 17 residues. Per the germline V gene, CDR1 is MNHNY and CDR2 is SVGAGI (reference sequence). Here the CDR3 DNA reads TGTGCCAGCAGTCGCCGGGCGAGGGACAGTAGCAATCAGCCCCAGCATTTT. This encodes CASSRRARDSSNQPQHF.

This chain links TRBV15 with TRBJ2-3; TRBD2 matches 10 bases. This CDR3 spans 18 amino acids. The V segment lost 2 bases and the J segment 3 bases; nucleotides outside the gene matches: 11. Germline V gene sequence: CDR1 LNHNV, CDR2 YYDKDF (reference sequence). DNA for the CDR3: TGTGCCACCAGCAGATCGCCGGTGAGCGGGGGGGAAACAGATACGCAGTATTTT. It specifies CATSRSPVSGGETDTQYF.

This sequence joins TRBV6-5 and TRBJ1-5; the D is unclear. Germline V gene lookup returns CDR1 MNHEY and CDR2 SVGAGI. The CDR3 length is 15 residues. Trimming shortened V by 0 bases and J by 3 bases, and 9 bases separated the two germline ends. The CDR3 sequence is CASSYSPGNNQPQHF. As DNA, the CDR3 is TGTGCCAGCAGTTACTCGCCGGGGAACAATCAGCCCCAGCATTTT.

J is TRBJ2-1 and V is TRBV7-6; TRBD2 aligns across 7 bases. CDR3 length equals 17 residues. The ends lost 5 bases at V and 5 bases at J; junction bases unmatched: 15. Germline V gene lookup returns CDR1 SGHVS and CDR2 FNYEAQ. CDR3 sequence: CASSPFLAGRPDNEQFF. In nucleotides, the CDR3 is TGTGCCAGCAGCCCTTTTTTAGCGGGCAGGCCCGACAATGAGCAGTTCTTC.

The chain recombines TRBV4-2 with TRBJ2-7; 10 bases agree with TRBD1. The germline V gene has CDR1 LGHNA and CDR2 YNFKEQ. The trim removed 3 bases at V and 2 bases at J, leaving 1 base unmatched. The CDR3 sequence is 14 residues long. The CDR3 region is CASSQGQGTYEQYF. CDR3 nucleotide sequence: TGTGCCAGCAGCCAGGGACAGGGGACCTACGAGCAGTACTTC.

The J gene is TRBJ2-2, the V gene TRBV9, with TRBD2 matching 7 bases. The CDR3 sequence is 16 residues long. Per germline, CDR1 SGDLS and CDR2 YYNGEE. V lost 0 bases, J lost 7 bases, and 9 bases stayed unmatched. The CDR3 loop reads CASSVEFGGRIGELFF. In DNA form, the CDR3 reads TGTGCCAGCAGCGTAGAGTTCGGGGGGAGGATCGGGGAGCTGTTTTTT.

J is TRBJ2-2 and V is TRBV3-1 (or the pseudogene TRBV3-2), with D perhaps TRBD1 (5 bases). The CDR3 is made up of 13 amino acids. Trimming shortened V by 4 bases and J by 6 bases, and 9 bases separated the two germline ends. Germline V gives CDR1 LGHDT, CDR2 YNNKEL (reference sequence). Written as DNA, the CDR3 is TGTGCCAGCAGCCGAGTACAGGCCGGGGAGCTGTTTTTT. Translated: CASSRVQAGELFF.

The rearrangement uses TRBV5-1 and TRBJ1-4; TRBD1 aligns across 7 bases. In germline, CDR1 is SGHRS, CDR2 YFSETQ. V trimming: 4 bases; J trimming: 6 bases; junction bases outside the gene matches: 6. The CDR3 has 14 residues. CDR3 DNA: TGCGCCAGCAGCACCGGGACAGTCTATGAAAAACTGTTTTTT. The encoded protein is CASSTGTVYEKLFF.

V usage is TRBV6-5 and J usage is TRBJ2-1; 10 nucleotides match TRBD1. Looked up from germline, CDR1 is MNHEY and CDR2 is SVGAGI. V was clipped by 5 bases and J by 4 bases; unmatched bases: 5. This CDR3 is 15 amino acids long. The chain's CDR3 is CASSKDRGAYNEQFF. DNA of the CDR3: TGTGCCAGCAGTAAGGACAGGGGGGCATACAATGAGCAGTTCTTC.

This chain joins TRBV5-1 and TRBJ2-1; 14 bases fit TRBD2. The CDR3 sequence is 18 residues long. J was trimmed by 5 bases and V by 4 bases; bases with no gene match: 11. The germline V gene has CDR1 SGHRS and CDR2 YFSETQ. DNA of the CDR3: TGCGCCAGCAGCCCCGGACTAGCGGGGGGCCTTATCAACAATGAGCAGTTCTTC. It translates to CASSPGLAGGLINNEQFF.

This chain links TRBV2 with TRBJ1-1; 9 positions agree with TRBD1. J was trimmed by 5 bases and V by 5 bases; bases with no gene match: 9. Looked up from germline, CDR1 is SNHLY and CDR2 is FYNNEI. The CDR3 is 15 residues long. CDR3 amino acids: CASSPRTGEKTEAFF. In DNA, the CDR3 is TGTGCCAGCAGTCCCCGGACAGGGGAGAAGACTGAAGCTTTCTTT.

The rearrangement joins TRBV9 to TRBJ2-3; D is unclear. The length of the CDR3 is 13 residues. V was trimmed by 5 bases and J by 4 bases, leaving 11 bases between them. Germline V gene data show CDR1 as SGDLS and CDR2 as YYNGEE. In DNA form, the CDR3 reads TGTGCCAGCAGGCCGCCATCGGCAGATACGCAGTATTTT. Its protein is CASRPPSADTQYF.

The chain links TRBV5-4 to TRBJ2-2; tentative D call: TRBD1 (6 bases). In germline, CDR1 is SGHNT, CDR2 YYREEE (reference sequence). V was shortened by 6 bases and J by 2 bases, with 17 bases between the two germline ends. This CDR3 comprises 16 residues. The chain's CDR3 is CASTLGAERNTGELFF. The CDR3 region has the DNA TGTGCCAGCACCCTGGGGGCCGAGAGAAACACCGGGGAGCTGTTTTTT.

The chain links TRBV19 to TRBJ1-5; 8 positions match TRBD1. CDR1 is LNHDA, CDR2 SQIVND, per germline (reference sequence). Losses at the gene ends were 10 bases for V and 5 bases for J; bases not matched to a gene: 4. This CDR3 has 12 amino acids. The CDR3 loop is CATGQGDQPQHF. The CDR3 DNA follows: TGTGCCACCGGACAGGGCGATCAGCCCCAGCATTTT.

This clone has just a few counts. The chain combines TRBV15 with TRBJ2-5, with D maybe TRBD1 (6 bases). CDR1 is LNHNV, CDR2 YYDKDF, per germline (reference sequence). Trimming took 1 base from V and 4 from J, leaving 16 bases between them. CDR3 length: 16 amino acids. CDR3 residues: CATSRGQEILGETQYF. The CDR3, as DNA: TGTGCCACCAGCAGAGGACAGGAGATATTGGGAGAGACCCAGTACTTC.

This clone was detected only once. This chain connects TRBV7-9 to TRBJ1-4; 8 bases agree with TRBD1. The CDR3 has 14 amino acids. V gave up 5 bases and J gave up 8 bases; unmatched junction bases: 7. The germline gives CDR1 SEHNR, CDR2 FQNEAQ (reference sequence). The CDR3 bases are TGTGCCAGCAGCCGGACAGGGTCGTGGGAAAAACTGTTTTTT. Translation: CASSRTGSWEKLFF.

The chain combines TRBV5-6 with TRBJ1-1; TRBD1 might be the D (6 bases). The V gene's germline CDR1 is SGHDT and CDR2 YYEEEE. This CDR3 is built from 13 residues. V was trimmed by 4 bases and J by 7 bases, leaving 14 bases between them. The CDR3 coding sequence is TGTGCCAGCAGCGAAGGGACACAACGTGAAGCTTTCTTT. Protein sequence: CASSEGTQREAFF.

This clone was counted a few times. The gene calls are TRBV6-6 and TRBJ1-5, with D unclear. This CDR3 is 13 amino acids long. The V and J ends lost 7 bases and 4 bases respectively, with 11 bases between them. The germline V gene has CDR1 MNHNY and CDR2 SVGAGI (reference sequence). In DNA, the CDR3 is TGTGCCAGCATGCAGGCAGTAAATCAGCCCCAGCATTTT. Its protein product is CASMQAVNQPQHF.